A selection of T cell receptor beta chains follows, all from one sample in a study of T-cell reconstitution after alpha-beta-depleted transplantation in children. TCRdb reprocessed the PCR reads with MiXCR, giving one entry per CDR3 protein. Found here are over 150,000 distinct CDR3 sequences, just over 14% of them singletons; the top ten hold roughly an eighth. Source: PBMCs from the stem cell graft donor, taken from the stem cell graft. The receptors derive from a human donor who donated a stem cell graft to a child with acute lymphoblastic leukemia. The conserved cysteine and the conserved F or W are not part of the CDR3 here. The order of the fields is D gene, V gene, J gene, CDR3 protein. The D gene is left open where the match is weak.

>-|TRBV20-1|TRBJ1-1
SATLFGIGQSNTEAF
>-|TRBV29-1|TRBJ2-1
SAGETPESYNEQF
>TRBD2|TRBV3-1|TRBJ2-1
ASCPGTRGVHEQF
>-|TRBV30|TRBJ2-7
AWRDWRVSYEQY
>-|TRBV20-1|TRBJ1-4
SARTLSRREEGKLF
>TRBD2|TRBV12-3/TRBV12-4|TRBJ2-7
ASSRGLAGVEYEQY
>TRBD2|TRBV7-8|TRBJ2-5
ASSLNGLAFQETQY
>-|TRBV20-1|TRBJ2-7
SAVDWDTYEQY
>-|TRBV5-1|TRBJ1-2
ASSSDPSHYGYT
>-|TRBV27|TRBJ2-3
ASSLWGRSTDTQY
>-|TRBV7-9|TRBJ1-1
ASSIQENTEAF
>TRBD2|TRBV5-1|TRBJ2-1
ASSLKNGLAGEQF
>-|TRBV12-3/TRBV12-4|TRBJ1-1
ASRPRAMNTEAF